The rows below give T cell receptor beta chains drawn from one sample of a study of T cells in localized non-small cell lung cancer. Sequenced by immunoSEQ multiplex PCR; TCRdb stores in-frame clones only, minus some. This sample has some 35,000 clones, with roughly 92% found just once. This specimen consisted of peripheral blood, obtained before any cancer treatment. The receptors were gathered from a female donor over 55 with stage I lung adenocarcinoma. The CDR3 runs from the conserved cysteine through the conserved F or W. D genes are given only for firm matches. Only some rows state a clone size, as once, few, many or a class for expanded clones.

>TRBV5-1|-|TRBJ1-6|TRBD1
CASSLNRGDNSPLHF
TGCGCCAGCAGCTTGAACAGGGGGGATAATTCACCCCTCCACTTT
>TRBV2|-|TRBJ1-5|-
CASSPSGPLNSNQPQHF
TGTGCCAGCAGTCCCTCCGGACCACTCAATAGCAATCAGCCCCAGCATTTT
>TRBV7-6|-|TRBJ2-1|-
CASSLDTTPPSKQFF
TGTGCCAGCAGCTTAGATACGACTCCCCCATCCAAGCAGTTCTTC
>TRBV4-1|-|TRBJ1-1|-
CASSQALGEGTEAFF
TGCGCCAGCAGCCAAGCCCTGGGTGAGGGCACTGAAGCTTTCTTT
>TRBV6-4|-|TRBJ1-2|-
CASRKEQGFNYGYTF
TGTGCCAGCAGAAAGGAACAGGGTTTTAACTATGGCTACACCTTC
>TRBV18|-|TRBJ1-2|TRBD1
CASSIDRGKDYGYTF
TGTGCCAGCTCAATTGACAGGGGAAAGGACTATGGCTACACCTTC
>TRBV5-1|-|TRBJ2-1|-
CASSIELELEYNEQFF
TGCGCCAGCAGCATCGAACTAGAGTTGGAGTACAATGAGCAGTTCTTC
>TRBV4-2|-|TRBJ2-2|TRBD2
CASSPLTSGGFSGELFF
TGTGCCAGCAGCCCCCTGACTAGCGGGGGGTTTTCCGGGGAGCTGTTTTTT
>TRBV7-8|-|TRBJ1-5|-
CASSLALNGRVSGQPQHF
TGTGCCAGCAGCTTAGCGCTAAACGGCAGGGTCTCAGGTCAGCCCCAGCATTTT
>TRBV5-1|-|TRBJ1-3|-
CASSLGNSGNTIYF
TGCGCCAGCAGTCTAGGGAACTCTGGAAACACCATATATTTT
>TRBV5-1|-|TRBJ1-5|-
CASSLVPGTNQPQHF
TGCGCCAGCAGCTTGGTACCAGGAACAAATCAGCCCCAGCATTTT
>TRBV19|-|TRBJ2-3|TRBD2
CASSTGLAGGPYDPQYF
TGTGCCAGTAGTACCGGACTAGCGGGGGGCCCCTACGATCCGCAGTATTTT
>TRBV5-8|-|TRBJ1-5|-
CASSSSERWQPQHF
TGTGCCAGCAGCTCTAGCGAACGCTGGCAGCCCCAGCATTTT
>TRBV4-1|-|TRBJ1-1|-
CASSQDPGTTAFF
TGCGCCAGCAGCCAGGATCCCGGGACGACGGCTTTCTTT
>TRBV7-9|-|TRBJ1-4|-
CASRLQQGPGKLFF
TGTGCCAGCCGCTTACAGCAGGGCCCAGGGAAACTGTTTTTT
>TRBV7-2|-|TRBJ1-1|TRBD1
CASSKMGQLEAFF
TGTGCCAGCAGCAAAATGGGACAGCTTGAAGCTTTCTTT
>TRBV4-1|-|TRBJ1-6|-
CASSQDVSPLHF
TGCGCCAGCAGCCAAGATGTTTCACCCCTCCACTTT
>TRBV2|-|TRBJ1-1|-
CASSEERFGNTEAFF
TGTGCCAGCAGTGAAGAGCGATTCGGGAACACTGAAGCTTTCTTT
>TRBV6-5|few|TRBJ1-6|TRBD1
CASSPSGQGPSPLHF
TGTGCCAGCAGCCCTTCGGGACAGGGCCCTTCACCCCTCCACTTT
>TRBV4-1|-|TRBJ1-2|-
CASSQHRDAKSPNYGYTF
TGCGCCAGCAGCCAACACCGGGACGCGAAGTCCCCTAACTATGGCTACACCTTC
>TRBV6-1|once|TRBJ1-1|-
CASSGDMNTEAFF
TGTGCCAGCAGTGGGGACATGAACACTGAAGCTTTCTTT
>TRBV5-8|-|TRBJ1-5|-
CASSPRTFRNQPQHF
TGTGCCAGCAGCCCTCGGACTTTCCGGAATCAGCCCCAGCATTTT
>TRBV5-6|-|TRBJ1-1|-
CASSLAHGIEAFF
TGTGCCAGCAGCTTGGCCCATGGGATTGAAGCTTTCTTT
>TRBV19|once|TRBJ1-5|-
CASRNQLNQPQHF
TGTGCCAGTAGGAATCAGTTGAATCAGCCCCAGCATTTT
>TRBV18|-|TRBJ2-7|-
CASSPPGYSYEQYF
TGTGCCAGCTCACCACCAGGCTACTCCTACGAGCAGTACTTC
>TRBV11-2|-|TRBJ2-3|TRBD2
CASSLPAGASTDTQYF
TGTGCCAGCAGCTTACCAGCGGGGGCTAGCACAGATACGCAGTATTTT
>TRBV7-2|once|TRBJ1-6|-
CASSLLTDVNSPLHF
TGTGCCAGCAGCCTACTGACGGACGTTAATTCACCCCTCCACTTT
>TRBV2|-|TRBJ2-7|-
CASTNDRLSSYEQYF
TGTGCCAGCACCAATGACAGGTTGAGCTCCTACGAGCAGTACTTC
>TRBV10-3|-|TRBJ1-2|TRBD1
CAISESTQGAGYGYTF
TGTGCCATCAGTGAGTCTACCCAGGGGGCTGGCTATGGCTACACCTTC
>TRBV5-6|-|TRBJ1-1|-
CASSLVLKRDLNTEAFF
TGTGCCAGCAGCTTGGTCCTAAAAAGGGATTTGAACACTGAAGCTTTCTTT
>TRBV28|-|TRBJ1-2|-
CASSSSAQGLRGYTF
TGTGCCAGCAGCTCCTCCGCCCAGGGTTTAAGGGGCTACACCTTC
>TRBV7-8|-|TRBJ2-1|-
CASSLEAAVYNEQFF
TGTGCCAGCAGCTTAGAGGCGGCAGTCTACAATGAGCAGTTCTTC
>TRBV10-3|-|TRBJ2-7|-
CAIKQGSNYEQYF
TGTGCCATCAAACAGGGAAGTAACTACGAGCAGTACTTC
>TRBV5-5|-|TRBJ1-1|-
CASSPGHMNTEAFF
TGTGCCAGCAGCCCCGGACACATGAACACTGAAGCTTTCTTT
>TRBV10-3|-|TRBJ2-1|TRBD2
CAISEGQRGYNEQFF
TGTGCCATCAGTGAGGGGCAGCGGGGCTACAATGAGCAGTTCTTC
>TRBV2|-|TRBJ1-2|-
CASSFGGGVGYGYTF
TGTGCCAGCTCCTTCGGGGGAGGGGTAGGCTATGGCTACACCTTC
>TRBV7-3|-|TRBJ2-2|-
CASSPLPVGELFF
TGTGCCAGCAGCCCATTGCCGGTCGGGGAGCTGTTTTTT
>TRBV7-6|-|TRBJ1-1|-
CASSPAASPMNTEAFF
TGTGCCAGCAGCCCGGCGGCCAGCCCGATGAACACTGAAGCTTTCTTT
>TRBV28|-|TRBJ2-5|-
CASSFLSPQETQYF
TGTGCCAGCAGTTTTTTGTCGCCTCAAGAGACCCAGTACTTC
>TRBV27|-|TRBJ2-3|-
CASSLSPASPDTQYF
TGTGCCAGCAGTTTAAGCCCCGCTTCACCAGATACGCAGTATTTT
>TRBV28|-|TRBJ1-1|TRBD1
CASSPHSGTGGRAFF
TGTGCCAGCAGTCCCCACTCCGGGACAGGGGGAAGAGCTTTCTTT